These 8 T cell receptor beta chains share one sample of origin, sequenced in a study of early T cells in non-severe SARS-CoV-2 infection. From the 5' RACE reads, TCRdb called clonotypes with MiXCR, one entry per CDR3 protein. Among approximately 50,000 distinct CDR3 sequences, roughly 8.8% were seen once, and the ten largest hold more than 13%. The sequencing sample was made of whole blood. The receptor set was obtained from an adult who was a healthcare worker with PCR-confirmed SARS-CoV-2 infection or an uninfected control (not recorded which).

At least ten counts were recorded for this clonotype. This chain connects TRBV2 to TRBJ2-5; TRBD1 matches 7 bases. The CDR3 is 14 residues long. Losses at the gene ends were 3 bases for V and 4 bases for J; bases not matched to a gene: 5. Looked up from germline, CDR1 is SNHLY and CDR2 is FYNNEI. The CDR3 spells CASSDSYRGETQYF. The CDR3 bases are TGTGCCAGCAGTGATAGCTACAGGGGAGAGACCCAGTACTTC.

This clonotype has ten or more counts. This sequence joins TRBV7-2 and TRBJ1-1; D remains ambiguous. The germline V gene encodes CDR1 SGHTA and CDR2 FQGNSA. V gave up 3 bases and J gave up 0 bases, with 5 bases separating them. The CDR3 has 13 residues. CDR3 bases: TGTGCCAGCAGCTTTCGACTGAACACTGAAGCTTTCTTT. This sequence encodes CASSFRLNTEAFF.

This clonotype showed up just a few times. This chain uses TRBV29-1 with TRBJ2-3, with 7 bases that match TRBD1. Germline trimming cut 5 bases from V and 2 bases from J; bases unmatched to any gene: 7. The CDR3 totals 14 residues. From germline, CDR1 is SQVTM and CDR2 ANQGSEA. CDR3 amino acids: CSVRQGPITDTQYF. The CDR3, as DNA: TGCAGCGTTCGACAGGGACCCATCACAGATACGCAGTATTTT.

This clonotype showed up many times. This chain connects TRBV20-1 to TRBJ2-5; D ambiguous. The CDR3 runs to 11 residues. Trimming took 5 bases from V and 2 from J, leaving 6 bases between them. The germline CDR1 and CDR2 sequences are DFQATT and SNEGSKA (reference sequence). The CDR3 is CSALSQETQYF. DNA for the CDR3: TGCAGTGCTCTTAGTCAAGAGACCCAGTACTTC.

This clonotype has ten or more counts. V and J are TRBV9 and TRBJ1-2; no firm D call. CDR3 size: 13 residues. The V gene lost 7 bases and the J gene lost 4 bases, with 14 bases spanning the gap. Germline CDR1 is SGDLS and CDR2 is YYNGEE. The DNA of the CDR3 is TGTGCCAGCGCGTCCGCTGGAGTCTATGGCTACACCTTC. It specifies CASASAGVYGYTF.

This clonotype was counted between two and nine times. V usage is TRBV6-2 or TRBV6-3 and J usage is TRBJ2-7; D possibly uses TRBD1 or TRBD2 (5 bases each). The CDR3 contains 15 residues. Trimming took 4 bases from V and 6 from J, leaving 19 bases between them. The germline V gene has CDR1 MNHEY and CDR2 SVGEGT. The CDR3 sequence is CASSSPGRWGTEQYF. Here the CDR3 DNA reads TGTGCCAGCAGTTCCCCGGGACGCTGGGGGACCGAGCAGTACTTC.

This clonotype was found a few times. The chain links TRBV28 to TRBJ2-3, with 13 bases matching TRBD2. The J segment lost 4 bases and the V segment lost 3 bases, leaving 4 bases of the junction unmatched. The CDR3 has 16 amino acids. Germline assignment: CDR1 MDHEN and CDR2 SYDVKM. For the CDR3, the DNA is TGTGCCAGCAGTTTCGCCGGACTAGCGGGAGCAGATACGCAGTATTTT. It translates to CASSFAGLAGADTQYF.

This rearrangement joins TRBV7-3 to TRBJ2-1; 11 positions agree with TRBD2. Germline V gene data show CDR1 as SGHTA and CDR2 as FQGTGA. The length of the CDR3 is 16 residues. The V gene end was trimmed by 5 bases and the J gene end by 8 bases; junction bases not matched to a gene: 11. The CDR3 spells CASSLGSLAGVDEQFF. CDR3 sequence (DNA): TGTGCCAGCAGCCTAGGGTCACTAGCGGGAGTCGATGAGCAGTTCTTC.